One sample yielded the 16 T cell receptor beta chains listed below, sequenced in a study of blood T cell repertoires in COVID-19. This table comes from immunoSEQ multiplex PCR, and its TCRdb copy is limited to in-frame clones, with some not included. This sample carries under 350,000 clones, around nine tenths of them seen once, and the ten largest clones take about 4.6%. Sequencing was performed on peripheral blood. The receptors derive from a middle-aged man with acute or convalescent COVID-19.

This chain connects TRBV6-2 or TRBV6-3 to TRBJ1-1; possible D gene TRBD1, 5 bases. Per germline, CDR1 MNHEY and CDR2 SVGEGT. V lost 2 bases and J 1 base, leaving 11 bases between the germline ends. This CDR3 spans 15 amino acids. CDR3: CASSYRGGRNTEAFF. The CDR3 bases are TGTGCCAGCAGTTACAGGGGAGGGAGGAACACTGAAGCTTTCTTT.

The chain employs TRBV6-5 and TRBJ1-1; a possible D gene is TRBD1 (5 bases). Per germline, CDR1 MNHEY and CDR2 SVGAGI. This CDR3 comprises 15 residues. Trimming removed 4 bases from V and 3 bases from J, with 15 bases in between. The CDR3 loop reads CASSLRGEWDTEAFF. The CDR3 nucleotides are TGTGCCAGCAGTTTACGGGGGGAGTGGGACACTGAAGCTTTCTTT.

The chain employs TRBV3-1 (or the pseudogene TRBV3-2) and TRBJ2-7; 9 nucleotides line up with TRBD1. V lost 3 bases and J lost 6; bases outside the gene matches: 6. There are 14 residues in the CDR3. Looked up from germline, CDR1 is LGHDT and CDR2 is YNNKEL (reference sequence). The CDR3 sequence: CASSQTGQGSEQYF. For the CDR3, the DNA is TGTGCCAGCAGCCAGACCGGACAGGGGAGCGAGCAGTACTTC.

This chain links TRBV19 with TRBJ1-1, with D perhaps matching TRBD1 (6 bases). This CDR3 region has 15 residues. Germline V gene data show CDR1 as LNHDA and CDR2 as SQIVND (reference sequence). The V gene lost 2 bases and the J gene lost 7 bases, with 17 bases spanning the gap. The CDR3 DNA follows: TGTGCCAGTAGTATACAGTATCGGGCAGGGGATGAAGCTTTCTTT. Its protein is CASSIQYRAGDEAFF.

The V call is TRBV20-1, the J call TRBJ2-7, with D possibly being TRBD2 (5 bases). The V and J ends lost 3 bases and 7 bases respectively, with 10 bases between them. CDR1 and CDR2 from the germline V gene are DFQATT and SNEGSKA (reference sequence). The CDR3 consists of 11 residues. In DNA, the CDR3 is TGCAGTGCTAGGTTGAGGGTTGAGCAGTACTTC. It translates to CSARLRVEQYF.

This chain joins TRBV24-1 and TRBJ2-3; D is undetermined. The CDR3 covers 13 residues. Trimming stripped 7 bases from V and 0 bases from J, with 7 bases between. Per germline, CDR1 KGHDR and CDR2 SFDVKD. The CDR3 DNA reads TGTGCCACCAGCCAGGCTAGCACAGATACGCAGTATTTT. It translates to CATSQASTDTQYF.

V and J are TRBV7-8 and TRBJ1-5; a weak D match, TRBD1 (6 bases). The germline gives CDR1 SGHVS, CDR2 FQNEAQ. The CDR3 covers 16 residues. With 2 bases removed from V and 1 base from J, the gap between germline ends came to 12 bases. In DNA, the CDR3 is TGTGCCAGCAGCTTAACAGGGTTAAAGAGCAATCAGCCCCAGCATTTT. This sequence encodes CASSLTGLKSNQPQHF.

J is TRBJ2-1 and V is TRBV7-6; D perhaps matches TRBD1 (6 bases). The CDR3 extends over 15 amino acids. Germline V gene sequence: CDR1 SGHVS, CDR2 FNYEAQ. V lost 5 bases to trimming and J lost 3 bases, with 14 bases between them. The CDR3 protein is CASSPRGGDYNEQFF. CDR3 sequence (DNA): TGTGCCAGCAGCCCCCGAGGGGGAGACTACAATGAGCAGTTCTTC.

The CDR3, as DNA: TGTGCCAGCAGCTGGGGGCATTTAGGGGTATACGGCTGGGGAAACACCATATATTTT. This gives the protein CASSWGHLGVYGWGNTIYF. The chain uses TRBV11-2 and TRBJ1-3; tentatively, D is TRBD1 (6 bases). Trimming removed 4 bases from V and 4 bases from J, with 26 bases in between. CDR1 is SGHAT and CDR2 is FQNNGV in the germline V gene. The CDR3 is 19 amino acids.

This chain links TRBV6-6 with TRBJ2-7, with 8 bases that match TRBD1. Germline-derived CDR1 and CDR2 are MNHNY and SVGAGI (reference sequence). CDR3 size: 13 residues. V lost 2 bases to trimming and J lost 7 bases; unmatched junction nucleotides: 4. CDR3 residues: CASSYQGAREQYF. The CDR3 DNA sequence: TGTGCCAGCAGTTACCAGGGGGCGCGAGAGCAGTACTTC.

The V gene is TRBV6-5, the J gene TRBJ2-7, with 8 bases that match TRBD2. This CDR3 is 13 amino acids long. Unmatched junction bases numbered 2, after V lost 5 bases and J lost 2 bases. Germline V lookup: CDR1 MNHEY, CDR2 SVGAGI. CDR3 residues: CASSIGGAYEQYF. The DNA for the CDR3 is TGTGCCAGCAGTATCGGGGGGGCCTACGAGCAGTACTTC.

V gene TRBV2 combines with J gene TRBJ1-2, with D possibly being TRBD1 (5 bases). CDR3 length: 14 residues. Trimming cost V 6 bases and J 8 bases, with 19 bases left between them. Germline-derived CDR1 and CDR2 are SNHLY and FYNNEI. The CDR3 loop reads CASSDSPGIGGYTF. The CDR3 DNA is TGTGCCAGCAGCGACAGCCCAGGGATAGGAGGCTACACCTTC. Supplemented by reference TRBV2 and TRBJ1-2, the full variable domain reads EPEVTQTPSHQVTQMGQEVILRCVPISNHLYFYWYRQILGQKVEFLVSFYNNEISEKSEIFDDQFSVERPDGSNFTLKIRSTKLEDSAMYFCASSDSPGIGGYTFGSGTRLTVV.

The chain carries TRBV5-5 and TRBJ1-2; 7 bases are shared with TRBD1. This CDR3 contains 15 residues. V dropped 5 bases and J dropped 0; count of bases not matched to a gene: 7. CDR1 and CDR2 (germline): SGHKS, YYEKEE (reference sequence). CDR3 nucleotide sequence: TGTGCCAGCAGATACCAGGGGGTCCCTAACTATGGCTACACCTTC. Translating gives CASRYQGVPNYGYTF.

This clone appeared once. The chain has TRBV5-5 and TRBJ1-2, with a weak D call TRBD1 (6 bases). The CDR3 extends over 15 amino acids. Trimming pared 1 base from V and 5 bases from J, leaving 15 bases between. CDR1 is SGHKS, CDR2 YYEKEE, per germline (reference sequence). In DNA, the CDR3 is TGTGCCAGCAGCTTGTCAGGGGCAGCAGCTTATGGCTACACCTTC. It codes for CASSLSGAAAYGYTF.

The genes are TRBV2 and TRBJ1-5; tentative D call: TRBD1 (6 bases). This CDR3 region has 13 residues. The germline V and J ends were trimmed by 7 bases and 3 bases, with 10 bases remaining between them. Germline CDR1 and CDR2: SNHLY and FYNNEI. CDR3 nucleotides: TGTGCCAGCATACAGGGACCCAATCAGCCCCAGCATTTT. This encodes CASIQGPNQPQHF.

V usage is TRBV14 and J usage is TRBJ1-1; tentative D call: TRBD1 (5 bases). Germline CDR1 SGHDN, CDR2 FVKESK. This CDR3 contains 15 residues. V lost 0 bases to trimming and J lost 4 bases, with 12 bases between them. This chain's CDR3 is CASSQDRAIPTEAFF. Here the CDR3 DNA reads TGTGCCAGCAGCCAAGACAGGGCTATCCCCACTGAAGCTTTCTTT.